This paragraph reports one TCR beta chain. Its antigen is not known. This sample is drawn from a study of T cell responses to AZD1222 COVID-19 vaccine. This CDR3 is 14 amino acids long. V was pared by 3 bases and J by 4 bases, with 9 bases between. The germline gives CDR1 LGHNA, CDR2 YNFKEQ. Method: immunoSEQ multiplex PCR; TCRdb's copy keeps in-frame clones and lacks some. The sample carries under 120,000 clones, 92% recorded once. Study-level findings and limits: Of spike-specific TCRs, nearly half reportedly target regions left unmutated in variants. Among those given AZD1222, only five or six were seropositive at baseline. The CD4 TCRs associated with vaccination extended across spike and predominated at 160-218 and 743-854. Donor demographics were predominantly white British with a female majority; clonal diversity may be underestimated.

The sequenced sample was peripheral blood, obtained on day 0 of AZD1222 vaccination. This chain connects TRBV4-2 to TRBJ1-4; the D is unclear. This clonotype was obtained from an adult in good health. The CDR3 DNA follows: TGTGCCAGCAGCCAGGCAACGGGTAATGAAAAACTGTTTTTT. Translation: CASSQATGNEKLFF.